These T cell receptor beta chains were read from a single sample in a study of cytomegalovirus exposure and HLA in healthy donors. Assay used: immunoSEQ multiplex PCR; TCRdb lists only in-frame clones, some missing. The sample carries roughly 52,000 clones, roughly 90% recorded once. Specimen: PBMCs. These receptors were collected from a man younger than 35 in good health and CMV-seronegative. The CDR3 runs from the conserved cysteine through the conserved F or W. A D gene is named only where the DNA matches it firmly. Rows give clone size only sometimes, using once, few, many, or a class for an expanded clone.

>TRBJ2-1|TRBV5-1|TRBD2|NA
TGCGCCAGCAGTTTTACTAGCGGGGGGAACAATGAGCAGTTCTTC
CASSFTSGGNNEQFF
>TRBJ1-5|TRBV28|TRBD1|NA
TGTGCCAGCAGGTCCGGGACAGGGTACCAGCCCCAGCATTTT
CASRSGTGYQPQHF
>TRBJ1-1|TRBV5-1|TRBD1|NA
TGCGCCAGCAGCTACCGGACAGGGAACACTGAAGCTTTCTTT
CASSYRTGNTEAFF
>TRBJ2-3|TRBV6-1|TRBD2|medium-sized
TGTGCCAGCAGTGAACTAGCGGGAGAATCAGATACGCAGTATTTT
CASSELAGESDTQYF
>TRBJ2-3|TRBV11-2|NA|NA
TGTGCCAGCAAACCCAACCGGGACAAGCTCACAGATACGCAGTATTTT
CASKPNRDKLTDTQYF
>TRBJ1-4|TRBV25-1|NA|NA
TGTGCCAGCAGTGAGTCTCAGTATAATGAAAAACTGTTTTTT
CASSESQYNEKLFF
>TRBJ1-2|TRBV5-1|TRBD1|NA
TGCGCCAGCAGCTCGACCGGGACAGGGGATGGCTACACCTTC
CASSSTGTGDGYTF
>TRBJ2-7|TRBV5-4|NA|NA
TGTGCCAGCAGCTTGTTCGGGAAAAGCTACGAGCAGTACTTC
CASSLFGKSYEQYF
>TRBJ2-1|TRBV6-1|TRBD2|NA
TGTGCCAGCAGTGATTGCACTAGCGGGAGGTGTAATGAGCAGTTCTTC
CASSDCTSGRCNEQFF
>TRBJ2-2|TRBV4-2|TRBD2|NA
TGTGCCAGCAGCCAAGCTAGCGGAGAGACCGGGGAGCTGTTTTTT
CASSQASGETGELFF
>TRBJ1-5|TRBV15|TRBD1|NA
TGTGCCACCAGTTCAGGCAAGGGGGCCGGCAATCAGCCCCAGCATTTT
CATSSGKGAGNQPQHF
>TRBJ2-5|TRBV5-6|NA|NA
TGTGCCAGCAGCTTCACAGGACCGGAGACCCAGTACTTC
CASSFTGPETQYF
>TRBJ1-4|TRBV18|NA|NA
TGTGCCAGCTCACCCGGGGAGTTTGAAAAACTGTTTTTT
CASSPGEFEKLFF
>TRBJ2-1|TRBV2|NA|NA
TGTGCCAGCACGGTCTCCTACAATGAGCAGTTCTTC
CASTVSYNEQFF
>TRBJ1-4|TRBV5-5|TRBD1|NA
TGTGCCAGCAGCCCGAGAACAGGGGGCTCCGGGATTAGAGAAAAACTGTTTTTT
CASSPRTGGSGIREKLFF
>TRBJ1-2|TRBV13|NA|NA
TGTGCCAGCAGCTTATCCCCACAGGCCCCCAACTATGGCTACACCTTC
CASSLSPQAPNYGYTF
>TRBJ1-5|TRBV11-3|TRBD1|NA
TGTGCCAGCAGCCCTCGGACAGGGCATCAGCCCCAGCATTTT
CASSPRTGHQPQHF
>TRBJ1-2|TRBV7-9|NA|few
TGTGCCAGCAGTGCGGGGGTGGGCTATGGCTACACCTTC
CASSAGVGYGYTF
>TRBJ2-1|TRBV5-1|TRBD2|NA
TGCGCCAGCAGCTCCCTTAGCGGGGTAGCCTACAGGGAGCAGTTCTTC
CASSSLSGVAYREQFF
>TRBJ1-2|TRBV7-9|TRBD1|NA
TGTGCCAGCAGCGGGATGGGGACAGCTAACTATGGCTACACCTTC
CASSGMGTANYGYTF
>TRBJ1-5|TRBV28|NA|NA
TGTGCCAGCAGTTTACTCCCCTCGCCGGGGGGCCGCAATCAGCCCCAGCATTTT
CASSLLPSPGGRNQPQHF
>TRBJ2-7|TRBV5-1|NA|NA
TGCGCCAGCAGCTTGGATTTGGGGCGGCAGGGCTACGAGCAGTACTTC
CASSLDLGRQGYEQYF
>TRBJ1-1|TRBV15|NA|once
TGTGCCACCAGGATTGAGTTGAACACTGAAGCTTTCTTT
CATRIELNTEAFF
>TRBJ2-5|TRBV27|NA|NA
TGTGCCAGCAGGGATAGGGGGGGCAGACGAGAGACCCAGTACTTC
CASRDRGGRRETQYF
>TRBJ2-7|TRBV15|TRBD2|NA
TGTGCCACCAGCAGAGAAATAGCTAGCGGGACCGCCTACGAGCAGTACTTC
CATSREIASGTAYEQYF
>TRBJ2-7|TRBV2|NA|NA
TGTGCCAGCGGGAGATCCTACGAGCAGTACTTC
CASGRSYEQYF
>TRBJ2-5|TRBV25-1|NA|NA
TGTGCCAGCAGTGGTGGGGGCACGAAGACCCAGTACTTC
CASSGGGTKTQYF
>TRBJ1-2|TRBV5-6|TRBD1|NA
TGTGCCAGCAGCTTGGCTGACAGGGTATATGGCTACACCTTC
CASSLADRVYGYTF
>TRBJ1-5|TRBV28|NA|NA
TGTGCCAGCAGTCAAAACGAGGGTCCCCAGCATTTT
CASSQNEGPQHF
>TRBJ2-7|TRBV18|NA|few
TGTGCCAGCTCACCACCGCGGCGTCGCTACTACGAGCAGTACTTC
CASSPPRRRYYEQYF
>TRBJ1-2|TRBV28|TRBD1|NA
TGTGCCAGCAGTCCCCCTAGGGGCACAGGGGACTATGGCTACACCTTC
CASSPPRGTGDYGYTF
>TRBJ1-3|TRBV6-5|NA|NA
TGTGCCAGCAGTTACGAGGGGGTCTCTGGAATCACCATATATTTT
CASSYEGVSGITIYF
>TRBJ2-1|TRBV14|TRBD1|NA
TGTGCCAGCAGCCTACTGCCCGGGACAGGGGGATACAATGAGCAGTTCTTC
CASSLLPGTGGYNEQFF
>TRBJ1-3|TRBV28|NA|many
TGTGCCAGCAGTTTACTGAGGAGCTCTGGAAACACCATATATTTT
CASSLLRSSGNTIYF
>TRBJ2-7|TRBV6-1|NA|NA
TGTGCCAGCAGTGAAGCGGGGAGTTACGAGCAGTACTTC
CASSEAGSYEQYF
>TRBJ2-7|TRBV19|NA|NA
TGTGCCAGTAGCGTCGCTGGTGCGGGCGGCTCCTACGAGCAGTACTTC
CASSVAGAGGSYEQYF
>TRBJ2-7|TRBV6-5|NA|NA
TGTGCCAGCAGTTACTCGGCCCTAGCCTCCTACGAGCAGTACTTC
CASSYSALASYEQYF
>TRBJ2-7|TRBV5-6|TRBD2|NA
TGTGCCAGCAGCTTGGGGGCGGGAGCCTACGAGCAGTACTTC
CASSLGAGAYEQYF
>TRBJ2-7|TRBV27|TRBD2|NA
TGTGCCAGCAGTTTAAGACCGGGAGGGAGCGAGCAGTACTTC
CASSLRPGGSEQYF
>TRBJ2-1|TRBV2|NA|NA
TGTGCCAGCCAGACTGTCAATGAGCAGTTCTTC
CASQTVNEQFF
>TRBJ1-1|TRBV11-2|TRBD1|NA
TGTGCCAGCACCCGGGACAGGGGGAGGAACACTGAAGCTTTCTTT
CASTRDRGRNTEAFF
>TRBJ1-1|TRBV7-9|NA|NA
TGTGCCAGCAGCTTAACAATAGACAGTGAAGCTTTCTTT
CASSLTIDSEAFF